Each of the 30 T cell receptor beta chains below was sequenced from the same sample in a study of blood T cell repertoires in COVID-19. Data came from immunoSEQ multiplex PCR; TCRdb stores just in-frame clones and leaves some out. The sample lists fewer than 150,000 clones, more than 70% occurring once. Sequencing was carried out using peripheral blood. These receptors were taken from a woman aged 55-70 years with acute or convalescent COVID-19.

The rearrangement links TRBV30 to TRBJ2-5; D is uncertain. V was pared by 2 bases and J by 5 bases, with 3 bases between. Germline CDR1 and CDR2: GTSNPN and SVGIG (reference sequence). The CDR3 consists of 10 residues. CDR3 DNA: TGTGCCTGGAGTTCTGAGACCCAGTACTTC. Translating it yields CAWSSETQYF.

The chain combines TRBV6-5 with TRBJ2-1; a possible D gene is TRBD2 (5 bases). The V end lost 6 bases, the J end lost 7 bases, and 13 bases lay between the germline ends. This CDR3 region has 13 residues. The germline V gene encodes CDR1 MNHEY and CDR2 SVGAGI. This CDR3 reads CASSATRENEQFF. Here the CDR3 DNA reads TGTGCCAGCAGCGCCACGAGGGAAAATGAGCAGTTCTTC.

The chain combines TRBV13 with TRBJ1-3; D is unresolved. The germline gives CDR1 PRHDT, CDR2 FYEKMQ (reference sequence). The CDR3 totals 13 residues. V was trimmed by 5 bases and J by 4 bases, leaving 9 bases between them. The CDR3 loop reads CASSPESGNTIYF. DNA of the CDR3: TGTGCCAGCAGCCCCGAGTCGGGAAACACCATATATTTT. Variable domain in full (rest from reference TRBV13 and TRBJ1-3): AAGVIQSPRHLIKEKRETATLKCYPIPRHDTVYWYQQGPGQDPQFLISFYEKMQSDKGSIPDRFSAQQFSDYHSELNMSSLELGDSALYFCASSPESGNTIYFGEGSWLTVV.

J is TRBJ2-3 and V is TRBV5-1; the match to TRBD1 covers 7 bases. This CDR3 contains 13 residues. Germline V CDR1 and CDR2: SGHRS, YFSETQ. V gave up 0 bases and J gave up 6 bases; unmatched junction bases: 1. For the CDR3, the DNA is TGCGCCAGCAGCTTGGGACAGGGTGATACGCAGTATTTT. Translation: CASSLGQGDTQYF.

The gene calls are TRBV19 and TRBJ1-5; D might be TRBD1 (6 bases). This CDR3 region has 16 residues. The V end was cut by 1 base, the J end by 4 bases, with 14 bases between. Germline V gives CDR1 LNHDA, CDR2 SQIVND (reference sequence). CDR3: CASSIVGQLPNQPQHF. DNA for the CDR3: TGTGCCAGTAGTATAGTAGGACAGCTACCGAATCAGCCCCAGCATTTT.

The chain uses TRBV5-5 and TRBJ1-2; 11 bases match TRBD1. Germline V CDR1 and CDR2: SGHKS, YYEKEE (reference sequence). After removal of 0 bases from V and 6 bases from J, the junction contained 4 bases not matched to a gene. The CDR3 totals 15 residues. For the CDR3, the DNA is TGTGCCAGCAGCTTGGGGGACAGGGGGATCGATGGCTACACCTTC. This sequence encodes CASSLGDRGIDGYTF.

This clone was detected once. This rearrangement joins TRBV5-1 to TRBJ1-2; 8 bases map to TRBD1. The CDR3 extends over 14 amino acids. Germline-derived CDR1 and CDR2 are SGHRS and YFSETQ. Trimming removed 4 bases from V and 8 bases from J; junction bases left unmatched: 10. CDR3 in amino acids: CASSVGQGARGYTF. The CDR3 coding sequence is TGCGCCAGCAGCGTCGGTCAGGGGGCGCGGGGCTACACCTTC.

The count of this clone is one. The J gene is TRBJ1-3, the V gene TRBV7-9; possibly TRBD1 for D (6 bases). V lost 1 base to trimming and J lost 2 bases, with 12 bases between them. The CDR3 is 16 amino acids. Germline loops: CDR1 SEHNR, CDR2 FQNEAQ (reference sequence). CDR3 sequence reads: CASSLGAGATGNTIYF. Written as DNA, the CDR3 is TGTGCCAGCAGCTTAGGGGCGGGGGCGACTGGAAACACCATATATTTT.

V and J are TRBV2 and TRBJ1-1; no clear D. CDR1 SNHLY and CDR2 FYNNEI come from the germline V gene. V lost 4 bases and J 5 bases, leaving 11 bases between the germline ends. This CDR3 is built from 13 residues. The CDR3 region is CASSGSGWTEAFF. The CDR3 DNA sequence: TGTGCCAGCAGTGGCTCAGGTTGGACTGAAGCTTTCTTT.

This rearrangement joins TRBV6-5 to TRBJ1-5, with TRBD1 identical over 7 bases. J was trimmed by 9 bases and V by 6 bases; bases with no gene match: 8. The CDR3 has 13 amino acids. The germline V gene encodes CDR1 MNHEY and CDR2 SVGAGI. The DNA for the CDR3 is TGTGCCAGCAGCCGGGACAGCCTAGGGCCCCAGCATTTT. Its protein is CASSRDSLGPQHF.

The count of this clone is one. The chain uses TRBV11-2 and TRBJ1-1; 9 nucleotides align to TRBD1. The CDR3 consists of 16 residues. Germline V gene data show CDR1 as SGHAT and CDR2 as FQNNGV. The J segment lost 2 bases and the V segment lost 1 base, leaving 5 bases of the junction unmatched. The CDR3 DNA reads as TGTGCCAGCAGCTTAGGGACAGGGGAGAAAAACACTGAAGCTTTCTTT. As protein: CASSLGTGEKNTEAFF. Variable domain in full (rest from reference TRBV11-2 and TRBJ1-1): EAGVAQSPRYKIIEKRQSVAFWCNPISGHATLYWYQQILGQGPKLLIQFQNNGVVDDSQLPKDRFSAERLKGVDSTLKIQPAKLEDSAVYLCASSLGTGEKNTEAFFGQGTRLTVV.

The J gene is TRBJ1-2, the V gene TRBV6-5, with 7 bases matching TRBD1. The ends lost 2 bases at V and 7 bases at J; junction bases unmatched: 7. The CDR3 spans 14 residues. The germline V gene has CDR1 MNHEY and CDR2 SVGAGI. For the CDR3, the DNA is TGTGCCAGCAGTTACGACAGGGAAGTGAGTGGCTACACCTTC. Residues: CASSYDREVSGYTF.

This chain joins TRBV11-2 and TRBJ1-1, with D perhaps matching TRBD1 (5 bases). This CDR3 has 14 amino acids. Trimming pared 4 bases from V and 5 bases from J, leaving 14 bases between. Germline-derived CDR1 and CDR2 are SGHAT and FQNNGV. Here the CDR3 reads CASSSRVVWTEAFF. The CDR3 region has the DNA TGTGCCAGCAGCTCCAGGGTAGTTTGGACTGAAGCTTTCTTT.

This chain links TRBV19 with TRBJ1-1; TRBD1 is a possible D gene (5 bases). This CDR3 is 15 amino acids long. The germline V gene has CDR1 LNHDA and CDR2 SQIVND (reference sequence). Trimming removed 5 bases from V and 4 bases from J, with 17 bases in between. CDR3 region: CASSPRQRGGTEAFF. CDR3 sequence (DNA): TGTGCCAGTAGTCCTAGACAACGGGGGGGCACTGAAGCTTTCTTT.

The chain joins TRBV19 to TRBJ2-1, with TRBD2 matching over 7 bases. Losses at the gene ends were 10 bases for V and 7 bases for J; bases not matched to a gene: 13. The CDR3 has 14 amino acids. Germline V gene lookup returns CDR1 LNHDA and CDR2 SQIVND (reference sequence). The CDR3 reads CATQRRESRNEQFF. CDR3 bases: TGTGCCACCCAACGGCGGGAGTCTCGGAATGAGCAGTTCTTC.

The CDR3 loop reads CASSLGRGQGEAFF. The CDR3 DNA is TGCGCCAGCAGCTTGGGCAGGGGGCAGGGTGAAGCTTTCTTT. This chain uses TRBV5-1 with TRBJ1-1, with 8 bases aligning to TRBD1. After removal of 0 bases from V and 7 bases from J, the junction contained 5 bases not matched to a gene. This CDR3 region has 14 residues. The germline gives CDR1 SGHRS, CDR2 YFSETQ.

V gene TRBV18 combines with J gene TRBJ2-3; D perhaps matches TRBD2 (7 bases). Germline CDR1 is KGHSH and CDR2 is LQKENI. CDR3 length: 16 residues. V was clipped by 3 bases and J by 2 bases, with 15 bases between them. Here the CDR3 reads CASSPRGGIVTDTQYF. CDR3 nucleotide sequence: TGTGCCAGCTCACCTAGGGGGGGCATCGTCACAGATACGCAGTATTTT.

This clone has only a few counts. The rearrangement links TRBV7-9 to TRBJ1-5, with D possibly TRBD1 on 5 matching bases. The CDR3 is 15 amino acids. Germline V gene sequence: CDR1 SEHNR, CDR2 FQNEAQ (reference sequence). Trimming took off 5 bases at V and 0 bases at J, with 11 bases between the two ends. The CDR3 here is CASSPGHNSNQPQHF. CDR3 DNA sequence: TGTGCCAGCAGCCCCGGACACAATAGCAATCAGCCCCAGCATTTT. Supplemented by reference TRBV7-9 and TRBJ1-5, the full variable domain reads DTGVSQNPRHKITKRGQNVTFRCDPISEHNRLYWYRQTLGQGPEFLTYFQNEAQLEKSRLLSDRFSAERPKGSFSTLEIQRTEQGDSAMYLCASSPGHNSNQPQHFGDGTRLSIL.

This chain connects TRBV29-1 to TRBJ2-1; TRBD1 agrees at 9 bases. CDR1 and CDR2 from the germline V gene are SQVTM and ANQGSEA. The CDR3 is 12 amino acids. The trim removed 7 bases at V and 9 bases at J, leaving 7 bases unmatched. The CDR3 is CSGGQGQGEQFF. The CDR3, as DNA: TGCAGCGGGGGACAGGGTCAGGGTGAGCAGTTCTTC.

This chain joins TRBV18 and TRBJ2-1; 11 nucleotides match TRBD2. Germline CDR1 is KGHSH and CDR2 is LQKENI. Unmatched junction bases numbered 15, after V lost 8 bases and J lost 6 bases. The CDR3 sequence is 17 residues long. CDR3 region: CASLTTTTSGAVNEQFF. The CDR3 DNA follows: TGTGCCAGCCTCACCACCACGACTAGCGGGGCCGTCAATGAGCAGTTCTTC. Full variable domain (rest looked up from reference TRBV18 and TRBJ2-1): NAGVMQNPRHLVRRRGQEARLRCSPMKGHSHVYWYRQLPEEGLKFMVYLQKENIIDESGMPKERFSAEFPKEGPSILRIQQVVRGDSAAYFCASLTTTTSGAVNEQFFGPGTRLTVL.

This chain uses TRBV7-9 with TRBJ1-1; possibly TRBD1 for D (5 bases). The CDR3 loop spans 18 amino acids. From germline, CDR1 is SEHNR and CDR2 FQNEAQ (reference sequence). V lost 0 bases, J lost 2 bases, and 19 bases lay in between. The CDR3 DNA is TGTGCCAGCAGCTTAGCGCGACTGGGTAGGGGTCTAAACACTGAAGCTTTCTTT. Protein sequence: CASSLARLGRGLNTEAFF.

This clone was seen only once. The J gene is TRBJ1-2, the V gene TRBV4-1, with 7 bases fitting TRBD1. Trimming removed 0 bases from V and 7 bases from J; junction bases left unmatched: 5. Germline lookup yields CDR1 MGHRA and CDR2 YSYEKL. The CDR3 consists of 14 residues. CDR3 residues: CASSQEGTVGGYTF. CDR3 sequence (DNA): TGCGCCAGCAGCCAAGAGGGGACAGTAGGTGGCTACACCTTC.

This clone showed up just once. The chain couples TRBV14 to TRBJ1-1; 8 nucleotides align to TRBD1. Germline V gene lookup returns CDR1 SGHDN and CDR2 FVKESK. V lost 1 base, J lost 11 bases, and 9 bases stayed unmatched. This CDR3 is built from 14 residues. The DNA for the CDR3 is TGTGCCAGCAGCCAAGGGAGCAGGGGGCGCGGGGCTTTCTTT. This translates into CASSQGSRGRGAFF.

V gene TRBV6-6 combines with J gene TRBJ1-3, with D possibly TRBD1 on 6 matching bases. This CDR3 region has 15 residues. The germline V and J ends were trimmed by 2 bases and 0 bases, with 8 bases remaining between them. CDR1 and CDR2 from the germline V gene are MNHNY and SVGAGI (reference sequence). CDR3 sequence: CASSYTGNSGNTIYF. CDR3 bases: TGTGCCAGCAGTTACACAGGGAACTCTGGAAACACCATATATTTT.

This rearrangement joins TRBV12-3 or TRBV12-4 to TRBJ1-1; TRBD1 is a possible D gene (6 bases). V lost 6 bases to trimming and J lost 10 bases, with 18 bases between them. The CDR3 totals 13 residues. The CDR3 DNA reads as TGTGCCAGCAGACTCGGGGGGCCTCCGGTAGCTTTCTTT. The encoded protein is CASRLGGPPVAFF.

This chain uses TRBV3-1 (or the pseudogene TRBV3-2) with TRBJ2-3; D not resolved. Per the germline V gene, CDR1 is LGHDT and CDR2 is YNNKEL (reference sequence). Trimming left V 1 base short and J 15 bases short, with 11 bases between. The CDR3 totals 11 residues. This CDR3 is CASSQAKEQYF. The CDR3, as DNA: TGTGCCAGCAGCCAAGCGAAGGAGCAATATTTT.

This chain links TRBV7-9 with TRBJ2-6, with 7 bases identical to TRBD2. V was clipped by 7 bases and J by 4 bases; unmatched bases: 10. Germline V CDR1 and CDR2: SEHNR, FQNEAQ (reference sequence). The CDR3 extends over 16 amino acids. CDR3 amino acids: CASTSRGGPGANVLTF. The CDR3 nucleotides are TGTGCCAGCACCTCCCGCGGGGGTCCCGGGGCCAACGTCCTGACTTTC. The entire variable domain, with the rest obtained from reference TRBV7-9 and TRBJ2-6, is as follows: DTGVSQNPRHKITKRGQNVTFRCDPISEHNRLYWYRQTLGQGPEFLTYFQNEAQLEKSRLLSDRFSAERPKGSFSTLEIQRTEQGDSAMYLCASTSRGGPGANVLTFGAGSRLTVL.

The J gene is TRBJ2-3, the V gene TRBV28, with 8 bases aligning to TRBD2. The CDR3 is 16 residues long. Germline assignment: CDR1 MDHEN and CDR2 SYDVKM. V shed 6 bases, J shed 5 bases, and the junction held 13 bases outside the gene matches. For the CDR3, the DNA is TGTGCCAGCAGCCTATCCCGCGCAGCGGGAGTAGATACGCAGTATTTT. Amino acid sequence: CASSLSRAAGVDTQYF.

The rearrangement joins TRBV29-1 to TRBJ1-1, with 12 bases that match TRBD1. This CDR3 has 14 residues. Germline CDR1 is SQVTM and CDR2 is ANQGSEA. Trimming at V came to 5 bases and at J to 6 bases, leaving 7 bases not matched to a gene. This CDR3 is CSVTGQGARSEAFF. DNA for the CDR3: TGCAGCGTTACGGGACAGGGGGCGCGATCTGAAGCTTTCTTT.

The V call is TRBV15, the J call TRBJ2-1; a possible D gene is TRBD2 (6 bases). Germline loops: CDR1 LNHNV, CDR2 YYDKDF (reference sequence). There are 15 residues in the CDR3. V shed 0 bases and J shed 4 bases, with 10 bases lying between them. The CDR3 spells CATSRDPGSYNEQFF. The CDR3 DNA reads as TGTGCCACCAGCAGAGATCCCGGGAGTTACAATGAGCAGTTCTTC. Based on the CDR3 plus reference TRBV15 and TRBJ2-1, the full variable domain is DAMVIQNPRYQVTQFGKPVTLSCSQTLNHNVMYWYQQKSSQAPKLLFHYYDKDFNNEADTPDNFQSRRPNTSFCFLDIRSPGLGDTAMYLCATSRDPGSYNEQFFGPGTRLTVL.